The 14 T cell receptor beta chains in this list originate from one sample, sequenced in a study of blood T cell repertoires in COVID-19. Profiling relied on immunoSEQ multiplex PCR, and the TCRdb table lists in-frame clones only, not all of them. The sample holds about 150,000 clones, around 80% seen once. The sequenced material came from peripheral blood. These receptors all come from a man aged 55 to 70 with acute or convalescent COVID-19.

This clone was seen only a few times. The chain carries TRBV5-1 and TRBJ2-1; possible D gene TRBD1, 5 bases. Germline CDR1 and CDR2: SGHRS and YFSETQ. The V and J ends lost 0 bases and 2 bases respectively, with 9 bases between them. This CDR3 region has 15 residues. The CDR3 loop is CASSLGQGAYNEQFF. As DNA, the CDR3 is TGCGCCAGCAGCTTGGGGCAGGGTGCCTACAATGAGCAGTTCTTC.

This rearrangement joins TRBV30 to TRBJ2-1; 10 nucleotides agree with TRBD2. The germline gives CDR1 GTSNPN, CDR2 SVGIG (reference sequence). V lost 0 bases to trimming and J lost 8 bases; unmatched junction nucleotides: 13. This CDR3 has 17 residues. CDR3 in amino acids: CAWSVWSGRAPSDEQFF. The CDR3 DNA is TGTGCCTGGAGTGTTTGGAGCGGGAGGGCACCCTCGGATGAGCAGTTCTTC.

The gene calls are TRBV27 and TRBJ1-6, with TRBD1 matching over 9 bases. J lost 7 bases, V lost 7 bases, and 8 bases had no gene match. The CDR3 contains 15 residues. The germline gives CDR1 MNHEY, CDR2 SMNVEV (reference sequence). CDR3 nucleotides: TGTGCCAGCAAGAAGGACAGGGGAGCCAATTCACCCCTCCACTTT. Its protein product is CASKKDRGANSPLHF.

The chain carries TRBV29-1 and TRBJ2-1; 11 bases match TRBD1. The CDR3 loop spans 14 amino acids. CDR1 is SQVTM and CDR2 is ANQGSEA in the germline V gene. J was trimmed by 6 bases and V by 4 bases; bases with no gene match: 5. The CDR3 loop reads CSVAWDRGANEQFF. CDR3 DNA sequence: TGCAGCGTTGCTTGGGACAGGGGGGCCAATGAGCAGTTCTTC.

This chain connects TRBV2 to TRBJ2-3; D is ambiguous. This CDR3 has 14 amino acids. The V and J ends lost 2 bases and 4 bases respectively, with 10 bases between them. Germline V gives CDR1 SNHLY, CDR2 FYNNEI. The chain's CDR3 is CASSEKRESDTQYF. The CDR3 bases are TGTGCCAGCAGTGAAAAACGAGAGTCAGATACGCAGTATTTT.

This clone occurred a few times. The chain joins TRBV27 to TRBJ2-5; 8 bases map to TRBD2. The CDR3 runs 16 residues. Germline V gene data show CDR1 as MNHEY and CDR2 as SMNVEV (reference sequence). The V and J ends lost 2 bases and 1 base, in that order; junction bases with no gene match: 6. CDR3: CASSLGGLGSQETQYF. The CDR3 region has the DNA TGTGCCAGCAGTTTAGGGGGACTAGGTTCCCAAGAGACCCAGTACTTC.

The genes are TRBV7-9 and TRBJ2-1, with TRBD2 identical over 12 bases. Germline assignment: CDR1 SEHNR and CDR2 FQNEAQ (reference sequence). The CDR3 is 16 residues long. V shed 4 bases and J 5 bases; nucleotides not matched to a gene: 6. The CDR3 sequence: CASSSSGRARNNEQFF. CDR3 DNA sequence: TGTGCCAGCAGCTCTAGCGGGAGGGCGAGAAACAATGAGCAGTTCTTC.

The chain is built from TRBV9 and TRBJ2-6; the match to TRBD1 covers 11 bases. J lost 0 bases, V lost 0 bases, and 5 bases had no gene match. This CDR3 comprises 19 residues. Germline V gene lookup returns CDR1 SGDLS and CDR2 YYNGEE. CDR3 bases: TGTGCCAGCAGCGTAGCAGAGGGGACAGGGGGCTCTGGGGCCAACGTCCTGACTTTC. This codes for CASSVAEGTGGSGANVLTF.

The genes are TRBV7-9 and TRBJ2-1, with 8 bases identical to TRBD2. The germline V gene has CDR1 SEHNR and CDR2 FQNEAQ (reference sequence). CDR3 length: 16 residues. The V and J ends lost 5 bases and 8 bases, in that order; junction bases with no gene match: 14. CDR3 nucleotide sequence: TGTGCCAGCAGCGTCCGACTAGCGAGAACTTCGGATGAGCAGTTCTTC. Residues: CASSVRLARTSDEQFF.

This sequence joins TRBV18 and TRBJ2-1, with 8 bases matching TRBD2. V dropped 5 bases and J dropped 8; count of bases not matched to a gene: 11. Per germline, CDR1 KGHSH and CDR2 LQKENI. The CDR3 covers 15 residues. CDR3 amino acids: CASSAPLSGSYEQFF. The CDR3 coding sequence is TGTGCCAGCTCAGCTCCACTGAGCGGGAGTTATGAGCAGTTCTTC.

The rearrangement uses TRBV19 and TRBJ2-7; TRBD2 matches 10 bases. The germline gives CDR1 LNHDA, CDR2 SQIVND (reference sequence). Unmatched junction bases numbered 3, after V lost 5 bases and J lost 2 bases. The CDR3 length is 14 residues. CDR3 sequence reads: CASSSLAGPYEQYF. The CDR3 DNA follows: TGTGCCAGTAGTTCACTAGCGGGGCCCTACGAGCAGTACTTC.

This sequence joins TRBV10-3 and TRBJ2-7; perhaps TRBD2 as D (5 bases). Germline lookup yields CDR1 ENHRY and CDR2 SYGVKD. CDR3 length: 13 residues. V dropped 5 bases and J dropped 4 bases, with 12 bases sitting between them. CDR3 residues: CAISTETSYEQYF. Written as DNA, the CDR3 is TGTGCCATCAGTACCGAAACTAGTTACGAGCAGTACTTC.

This clone was seen only a few times. The V call is TRBV13, the J call TRBJ2-3; TRBD2 matches 7 bases. This CDR3 region has 13 residues. The germline CDR1 and CDR2 sequences are PRHDT and FYEKMQ (reference sequence). After removal of 5 bases from V and 4 bases from J, the junction contained 3 bases not matched to a gene. DNA for the CDR3: TGTGCCAGCAGCCGCGGGAGAGCAGATACGCAGTATTTT. Translating it yields CASSRGRADTQYF. The whole variable domain, filled in from reference TRBV13 and TRBJ2-3, reads AAGVIQSPRHLIKEKRETATLKCYPIPRHDTVYWYQQGPGQDPQFLISFYEKMQSDKGSIPDRFSAQQFSDYHSELNMSSLELGDSALYFCASSRGRADTQYFGPGTRLTVL.

The CDR3 region has the DNA TGTGCCAGCAGCCCGGGACAGGGATCGACTGAAGCTTTCTTT. Translating gives CASSPGQGSTEAFF. The chain combines TRBV7-9 with TRBJ1-1; 9 positions agree with TRBD1. The ends lost 5 bases at V and 5 bases at J; junction bases unmatched: 6. This CDR3 region has 14 residues. CDR1 is SEHNR and CDR2 is FQNEAQ in the germline V gene (reference sequence).